This T cell receptor (beta chain) was captured in a study of CD4+ T cells in melanoma. Regarding the study as a whole: A reported correlation linked neoantigen-specific CD4+ T cells to CD8+, macrophage and B cell function.

The ends were cut back, 4 bases at V and 0 bases at J, with 17 bases in the middle. This CDR3 comprises 18 residues. Germline assignment: CDR1 SGHRS and CDR2 YFSETQ. This clone appeared a few times. Antigen unknown. TCRdb keeps only in-frame clones here, not all; method: immunoSEQ multiplex PCR. This table holds about 10,000 clones, less than 85% found once. V and J are TRBV5-1 and TRBJ1-6; tentatively, D is TRBD1 (5 bases). The source is a human donor with melanoma. The sequenced material came from cells from a culture (not recorded whether cultured in vitro). The CDR3 loop is CASSPGGAQSSYNSPLHF. The CDR3 region has the DNA TGCGCCAGCAGCCCGGGAGGGGCTCAGAGCTCCTATAATTCACCCCTCCACTTT.